A single TCR beta chain is shown here with its context. This entry is derived from a study of blood T cell repertoires in COVID-19. Trimming pared 3 bases from V and 9 bases from J, leaving 17 bases between. The length of the CDR3 is 15 residues. Germline values: CDR1 SGHTA, CDR2 FQGNSA. The protocol was immunoSEQ multiplex PCR, while the TCRdb copy is restricted to in-frame clones and leaves out a portion. The sample yields under 300,000 clones, less than 90% seen once. Sequenced input: peripheral blood. The TCR comes from a man aged 55-75 years who had recovered from COVID-19. The rearrangement uses TRBV7-2 and TRBJ2-2; perhaps TRBD1 as D (6 bases). The CDR3 bases are TGTGCCAGCAGCTTCGGCAGGGGAAGGGGTTGGGAGCTGTTTTTT. Its translation: CASSFGRGRGWELFF.